Presented here are 32 T cell receptor beta chains from one specimen sequenced in a study of technical replicates of blood from a few donors. Method: immunoSEQ multiplex PCR; TCRdb's copy keeps in-frame clones and lacks some. The table includes 55,000 to 65,000 clones, over 85% detected once. Sequencing was done on a sample of PBMCs. The receptors were sampled from a human donor in good health. Some clones in this sample may be carry-over from other donors' samples.

The chain uses TRBV6-6 and TRBJ2-7; no clear D. The length of the CDR3 is 14 residues. Trimming shortened V by 6 bases and J by 4 bases, and 16 bases separated the two germline ends. Germline CDR1 and CDR2: MNHNY and SVGAGI (reference sequence). The DNA of the CDR3 is TGTGCCAGCAGGCACCGGGTCGCGGATTACGAGCAGTACTTC. Translation: CASRHRVADYEQYF.

V is TRBV19 and J is TRBJ2-1; D is uncertain. CDR1 LNHDA and CDR2 SQIVND come from the germline V gene (reference sequence). V was trimmed by 2 bases and J by 7 bases, leaving 12 bases between them. This CDR3 comprises 14 residues. CDR3 in DNA: TGTGCCAGTAGTATACAGGCTCTAAAGAATGAGCAGTTCTTC. Residues: CASSIQALKNEQFF.

This chain uses TRBV4-1 with TRBJ1-5; 7 nucleotides agree with TRBD1. The CDR3 runs 15 residues. CDR1 and CDR2 from the germline V gene are MGHRA and YSYEKL. V lost 2 bases, J lost 3 bases, and 4 bases stayed unmatched. CDR3 DNA sequence: TGCGCCAGCAGCCAATGGGGACAGCCCAATCAGCCCCAGCATTTT. It encodes CASSQWGQPNQPQHF.

The rearrangement joins TRBV15 to TRBJ1-2; D not certain. CDR1 is LNHNV, CDR2 YYDKDF, per germline (reference sequence). The CDR3 has 12 residues. The V end was cut by 9 bases, the J end by 0 bases, with 8 bases between. The CDR3 loop is CATYLANYGYTF. The CDR3 DNA sequence: TGTGCCACGTACTTAGCTAACTATGGCTACACCTTC. Full variable domain (missing parts from reference TRBV15 and TRBJ1-2): DAMVIQNPRYQVTQFGKPVTLSCSQTLNHNVMYWYQQKSSQAPKLLFHYYDKDFNNEADTPDNFQSRRPNTSFCFLDIRSPGLGDTAMYLCATYLANYGYTFGSGTRLTVV.

The chain couples TRBV5-1 to TRBJ2-5; TRBD2 might be the D (6 bases). V was trimmed by 2 bases and J by 5 bases, leaving 16 bases between them. CDR3 length: 15 residues. Germline loops: CDR1 SGHRS, CDR2 YFSETQ. The CDR3 sequence: CASSFRDSLRETQYF. The CDR3 DNA sequence: TGCGCCAGCAGCTTCCGGGACTCGTTGCGTGAGACCCAGTACTTC.

The chain combines TRBV29-1 with TRBJ1-1; D might be TRBD1 (5 bases). The CDR3 runs to 13 residues. Germline V gene data show CDR1 as SQVTM and CDR2 as ANQGSEA. V was clipped by 4 bases and J by 0 bases, with 9 bases between them. CDR3 sequence: CSVAQGMNTEAFF. The CDR3 DNA sequence: TGCAGCGTTGCCCAGGGCATGAACACTGAAGCTTTCTTT.

The J gene is TRBJ2-7, the V gene TRBV7-3; 10 nucleotides line up with TRBD1. The V gene end was trimmed by 6 bases and the J gene end by 3 bases; junction bases not matched to a gene: 11. The germline CDR1 and CDR2 sequences are SGHTA and FQGTGA. The CDR3 is made up of 16 amino acids. The CDR3 sequence is CASSSLPGQGIYEQYF. As DNA, the CDR3 is TGTGCCAGCAGTTCCCTGCCGGGACAGGGGATCTACGAGCAGTACTTC.

In its sample, this clone was seen once. V is TRBV11-1 and J is TRBJ2-6; no clear D. Trimming pared 5 bases from V and 0 bases from J, leaving 8 bases between. CDR1 SGHAT and CDR2 FQDESV come from the germline V gene (reference sequence). The CDR3 is made up of 15 amino acids. CDR3 in amino acids: CASSQSRSGANVLTF. The DNA for the CDR3 is TGTGCCAGCAGCCAGTCCCGCTCTGGGGCCAACGTCCTGACTTTC.

The V and J genes are TRBV5-6 and TRBJ1-1, with D tentatively TRBD1 (6 bases). The germline V and J ends were trimmed by 4 bases and 1 base, with 11 bases remaining between them. The CDR3 totals 14 residues. Per germline, CDR1 SGHDT and CDR2 YYEEEE. In DNA form, the CDR3 reads TGTGCCAGCAGCAGTTTGACAGGGAACACTGAAGCTTTCTTT. Translation gives CASSSLTGNTEAFF.

The chain has TRBV19 and TRBJ2-5, with TRBD2 matching over 9 bases. The ends lost 6 bases at V and 5 bases at J; junction bases unmatched: 10. Germline V gives CDR1 LNHDA, CDR2 SQIVND (reference sequence). There are 15 residues in the CDR3. Here the CDR3 reads CASRWDSGSGETQYF. The CDR3 DNA sequence: TGTGCCAGTAGATGGGATAGCGGGAGTGGGGAGACCCAGTACTTC.

V gene TRBV19 combines with J gene TRBJ2-2, with 11 bases identical to TRBD2. Germline CDR1 reads LNHDA; CDR2 reads SQIVND (reference sequence). V gave up 5 bases and J gave up 2 bases; unmatched junction bases: 1. The CDR3 is 15 amino acids. CDR3 loop: CASSRLAGNTGELFF. CDR3 in DNA: TGTGCCAGTAGTCGACTAGCGGGAAACACCGGGGAGCTGTTTTTT.

This sequence joins TRBV11-2 and TRBJ2-5; no firm D call. Germline V gene data show CDR1 as SGHAT and CDR2 as FQNNGV. The CDR3 sequence is 15 residues long. V lost 0 bases to trimming and J lost 5 bases, with 13 bases between them. The CDR3 DNA reads as TGTGCCAGCAGCTTAGAGCCGAGCCCTCCCGAGACCCAGTACTTC. It specifies CASSLEPSPPETQYF.

The chain carries TRBV7-8 and TRBJ2-7; 10 nucleotides match TRBD2. CDR3 length: 15 residues. CDR1 is SGHVS, CDR2 FQNEAQ, per germline. The J segment lost 3 bases and the V segment lost 5 bases, leaving 7 bases of the junction unmatched. Written as DNA, the CDR3 is TGTGCCAGCAGCGCTTGGACTAGCGGCCTCTACGAGCAGTACTTC. Protein product: CASSAWTSGLYEQYF. The full variable domain, completed using reference TRBV7-8 and TRBJ2-7, is GAGVSQSPRYKVAKRGQDVALRCDPISGHVSLFWYQQALGQGPEFLTYFQNEAQLDKSGLPSDRFFAERPEGSVSTLKIQRTQQEDSAVYLCASSAWTSGLYEQYFGPGTRLTVT.

The chain has TRBV10-3 and TRBJ1-1; maybe TRBD1 (5 bases). This CDR3 has 15 amino acids. Trimming removed 3 bases at V and 0 bases at J, with 11 bases between. CDR1 is ENHRY and CDR2 is SYGVKD in the germline V gene. Here the CDR3 reads CAISDGTGLNTEAFF. The CDR3, as DNA: TGTGCCATCAGTGATGGCACAGGATTGAACACTGAAGCTTTCTTT.

This chain uses TRBV6-5 with TRBJ1-6; no reliable D call. The germline V gene encodes CDR1 MNHEY and CDR2 SVGAGI. The CDR3 sequence is 14 residues long. Trimming shortened V by 0 bases and J by 7 bases, and 7 bases separated the two germline ends. In DNA form, the CDR3 reads TGTGCCAGCAGTTACTCTTGGGAGAATTCACCCCTCCACTTT. The encoded protein is CASSYSWENSPLHF.

The genes are TRBV19 and TRBJ2-2; possibly TRBD2 for D (5 bases). This CDR3 is 13 amino acids long. Germline lookup yields CDR1 LNHDA and CDR2 SQIVND (reference sequence). V lost 6 bases and J 4 bases, leaving 9 bases between the germline ends. CDR3 amino acids: CASRPGLTGELFF. CDR3 DNA: TGTGCCAGTAGGCCTGGACTCACCGGGGAGCTGTTTTTT.

The chain carries TRBV9 and TRBJ2-7, with 9 nucleotides matching TRBD2. CDR3 size: 16 residues. Trimming cost V 0 bases and J 7 bases; bases outside gene matches: 11. Germline V lookup: CDR1 SGDLS, CDR2 YYNGEE. CDR3 nucleotides: TGTGCCAGCAGCGTAGAAGGAGGCGGGAGGGTGGAGGAGCAGTACTTC. This encodes CASSVEGGGRVEEQYF.

The rearrangement links TRBV10-3 to TRBJ2-7, with 9 bases lining up with TRBD1. Trimming at V came to 11 bases and at J to 5 bases, leaving 10 bases not matched to a gene. This CDR3 is built from 13 residues. From germline, CDR1 is ENHRY and CDR2 SYGVKD. The CDR3 sequence is CAHAGQGINEQYF. The CDR3 DNA is TGTGCCCACGCGGGACAGGGAATCAACGAGCAGTACTTC.

The chain couples TRBV5-1 to TRBJ2-1, with D possibly matching TRBD1 (6 bases). The germline V and J ends were trimmed by 4 bases and 4 bases, with 18 bases remaining between them. Germline CDR1 reads SGHRS; CDR2 reads YFSETQ. The CDR3 extends over 16 amino acids. The DNA of the CDR3 is TGCGCCAGCAGCCTCGGGGAGCAGGGGAAGTACAATGAGCAGTTCTTC. Encoded protein: CASSLGEQGKYNEQFF.

This chain connects TRBV18 to TRBJ1-1; D is possibly TRBD1 (6 bases). The length of the CDR3 is 13 residues. CDR1 is KGHSH, CDR2 LQKENI, per germline. V gave up 5 bases and J gave up 2 bases, with 9 bases separating them. The CDR3 region has the DNA TGTGCCAGCTCAGGACAGAAAAACACTGAAGCTTTCTTT. Translation gives CASSGQKNTEAFF.

This sequence joins TRBV11-2 and TRBJ1-1; tentatively, D is TRBD1 (5 bases). The CDR3 sequence is 15 residues long. Looked up from germline, CDR1 is SGHAT and CDR2 is FQNNGV. V was cut by 5 bases and J by 5 bases, with 18 bases left in between. The CDR3 region has the DNA TGTGCCAGCAGCCGGTTTGGGGGGAAGGGGACTGAAGCTTTCTTT. Translating gives CASSRFGGKGTEAFF. The full variable domain, in which reference TRBV11-2 and TRBJ1-1 provide the parts outside the CDR3, is EAGVAQSPRYKIIEKRQSVAFWCNPISGHATLYWYQQILGQGPKLLIQFQNNGVVDDSQLPKDRFSAERLKGVDSTLKIQPAKLEDSAVYLCASSRFGGKGTEAFFGQGTRLTVV.

V is TRBV6-5 and J is TRBJ2-1, with 8 bases matching TRBD2. Germline loops: CDR1 MNHEY, CDR2 SVGAGI. The CDR3 runs 16 residues. Germline trimming cut 0 bases from V and 6 bases from J; bases unmatched to any gene: 7. The CDR3 reads CASSYSTTSGVNEQFF. The CDR3 nucleotides are TGTGCCAGCAGTTACTCGACCACTAGCGGAGTCAATGAGCAGTTCTTC.

CDR3 sequence reads: CASSTSTGGTEAFF. In DNA, the CDR3 is TGTGCCAGCAGCACGTCGACAGGGGGCACTGAAGCTTTCTTT. The chain links TRBV7-9 to TRBJ1-1, with 9 bases identical to TRBD1. V gave up 5 bases and J gave up 4 bases; unmatched junction bases: 5. Germline CDR1 reads SEHNR; CDR2 reads FQNEAQ (reference sequence). The CDR3 is made up of 14 amino acids.

The J gene is TRBJ1-1, the V gene TRBV7-2; D unresolved. The CDR3 covers 14 residues. CDR1 SGHTA and CDR2 FQGNSA come from the germline V gene. V was shortened by 4 bases and J by 5 bases, with 14 bases between the two germline ends. The CDR3 protein is CASSSTGSRTEAFF. The CDR3 region has the DNA TGTGCCAGCAGCTCGACGGGAAGTAGGACTGAAGCTTTCTTT.

The rearrangement links TRBV5-1 to TRBJ2-5; a possible D gene is TRBD2 (5 bases). CDR1 is SGHRS, CDR2 YFSETQ, per germline. Trimming removed 4 bases from V and 5 bases from J, with 18 bases in between. The CDR3 spans 15 residues. CDR3 sequence: CASSPLGGWEETQYF. The DNA for the CDR3 is TGCGCCAGCAGCCCCCTTGGTGGCTGGGAGGAGACCCAGTACTTC.

The chain carries TRBV5-6 and TRBJ1-1, with unresolved D. The germline V gene has CDR1 SGHDT and CDR2 YYEEEE. CDR3 size: 14 residues. V lost 2 bases and J lost 1, with 9 bases in between. The CDR3 protein is CASSLALRNTEAFF. As DNA, the CDR3 is TGTGCCAGCAGCTTAGCCCTCCGGAACACTGAAGCTTTCTTT. Based on the CDR3 plus reference TRBV5-6 and TRBJ1-1, the full variable domain is DAGVTQSPTHLIKTRGQQVTLRCSPKSGHDTVSWYQQALGQGPQFIFQYYEEEERQRGNFPDRFSGHQFPNYSSELNVNALLLGDSALYLCASSLALRNTEAFFGQGTRLTVV.

The chain recombines TRBV18 with TRBJ2-1, with 10 bases aligning to TRBD2. V lost 0 bases to trimming and J lost 7 bases; unmatched junction nucleotides: 6. Looked up from germline, CDR1 is KGHSH and CDR2 is LQKENI. This CDR3 spans 16 amino acids. The CDR3 protein is CASSPPLAGAGNEQFF. The CDR3 DNA sequence: TGTGCCAGCTCACCACCCCTAGCGGGAGCAGGGAATGAGCAGTTCTTC.

The J gene is TRBJ2-7, the V gene TRBV7-9; the match to TRBD1 covers 10 bases. J was trimmed by 3 bases and V by 5 bases; bases with no gene match: 7. The CDR3 length is 15 residues. Per germline, CDR1 SEHNR and CDR2 FQNEAQ (reference sequence). The CDR3 protein is CASSPPGQGYYEQYF. In DNA form, the CDR3 reads TGTGCCAGCAGCCCCCCGGGACAGGGGTACTACGAGCAGTACTTC.

This sequence joins TRBV30 and TRBJ1-3; a weak D match, TRBD1 (6 bases). CDR1 is GTSNPN, CDR2 SVGIG, per germline (reference sequence). The CDR3 totals 14 residues. Written as DNA, the CDR3 is TGTGCTTTTGAGCAGGGGTCTTTTGGAAACACCATATATTTT. Amino acid sequence: CAFEQGSFGNTIYF.

The chain carries TRBV18 and TRBJ1-1; D remains ambiguous. Germline V gene data show CDR1 as KGHSH and CDR2 as LQKENI. V lost 2 bases and J 5 bases, leaving 15 bases between the germline ends. The CDR3 is 15 residues long. The CDR3 bases are TGTGCCAGCTCACCATTAGAGGGTACCGGTACTGAAGCTTTCTTT. Translating it yields CASSPLEGTGTEAFF.

This clone was counted once. The chain has TRBV6-5 and TRBJ2-5, with D possibly TRBD1 on 5 matching bases. The CDR3 totals 14 residues. Germline lookup yields CDR1 MNHEY and CDR2 SVGAGI. V dropped 6 bases and J dropped 6 bases, with 17 bases sitting between them. Here the CDR3 reads CASSNSGLGQTQYF. As DNA, the CDR3 is TGTGCCAGCAGCAACTCAGGGCTAGGTCAGACCCAGTACTTC.

CDR3: CASSMPGLQETQYF. CDR3 sequence (DNA): TGTGCCAGTAGTATGCCGGGACTCCAAGAGACCCAGTACTTC. The chain is built from TRBV19 and TRBJ2-5, with D perhaps TRBD2 (6 bases). The CDR3 runs to 14 residues. The V end was cut by 3 bases, the J end by 1 base, with 9 bases between. The germline V gene has CDR1 LNHDA and CDR2 SQIVND (reference sequence).